The source of this T cell receptor beta chain is a study of blood T cell repertoires in COVID-19. On the study more broadly: Italy, Spain and the United States were the sources of the convalescent and acute COVID-19 samples. Sources were T cells, B-cell-depleted T cells, or PBMCs; the material itself was cDNA or gDNA.

Libraries were prepared by immunoSEQ multiplex PCR; TCRdb keeps only in-frame clonotypes and omits some of them. The sample has about 140,000 clones; roughly four fifths are singletons. V was clipped by 0 bases and J by 3 bases; unmatched bases: 1. Germline loops: CDR1 SGHRS, CDR2 YFSETQ. The CDR3 contains 15 residues. Sequenced material: peripheral blood. V is TRBV5-1 and J is TRBJ2-1; 9 nucleotides match TRBD1. This sequence originates from a woman aged 55 to 70 with acute or convalescent COVID-19. The CDR3 region is CASSLGTGDYNEQFF. In DNA form, the CDR3 reads TGCGCCAGCAGCTTGGGGACAGGGGACTACAATGAGCAGTTCTTC.